This entry describes one T cell receptor (beta chain). The sample originates from a study of patients and donors after allogeneic stem cell transplantation. The CDR3 totals 18 residues. Germline CDR1 is MDHEN and CDR2 is SYDVKM. V shed 4 bases, J shed 3 bases, and the junction held 13 bases outside the gene matches. TCRdb redid the calling of the RT-PCR reads with MiXCR, one entry per CDR3 protein. The sample shows about 2,600 distinct CDR3 sequences, around 8.2% of them seen only once. This chain uses TRBV28 with TRBJ2-7, with TRBD2 matching 12 bases. The sample was blood, either unsorted or a sorted T cell fraction (not recorded which). This receptor was identified in a human donor who was either an allogeneic HSCT recipient or a stem cell or donor lymphocyte infusion donor (not recorded which). It is not recorded whose cells these are; they may come from a transplant donor. The CDR3 nucleotides are TGTGCCAGCAGTTCTCGAGGGACTAGCGGGCGCCGGCACTACGAGCAGTACTTC. It is translated as CASSSRGTSGRRHYEQYF.